A single sample is the source of the 5 T cell receptor beta chains below, sequenced in a study of vaccination and CD4 T cells after COVID-19. Treatment reported: roughly 11-day PBMC culture with coronavirus spike peptide pools or control peptides (ViraFEST assay). Oncomine TCR Beta short-read sequencing was applied to DNA from cultured CD4+ T cells. MiXCR, run by TCRdb on the PCR reads, gives a single entry per CDR3 protein. Among 20,000 to 25,000 distinct CDR3 sequences listed, roughly two fifths were seen once. These receptors' antigens are unknown. Sequencing was carried out using CD4+ T cells from blood, cultured in vitro. These receptors originate from a human donor who had recovered from COVID-19.

The chain uses TRBV7-9 and TRBJ1-6, with D unclear. Germline V gene sequence: CDR1 SEHNR, CDR2 FQNEAQ (reference sequence). Trimming removed 1 base at V and 0 bases at J, with 10 bases between. The CDR3 length is 17 residues. This CDR3 reads CASSLDSGPSYNSPLHF. DNA of the CDR3: TGTGCCAGCAGCTTAGACTCAGGACCCTCCTATAATTCACCCCTCCACTTT. Using reference TRBV7-9 and TRBJ1-6 for the parts outside the CDR3, the full variable domain is DTGVSQNPRHKITKRGQNVTFRCDPISEHNRLYWYRQTLGQGPEFLTYFQNEAQLEKSRLLSDRFSAERPKGSFSTLEIQRTEQGDSAMYLCASSLDSGPSYNSPLHFGNGTRLTVT.

V and J are TRBV19 and TRBJ2-1, with 11 bases aligning to TRBD1. V was pared by 10 bases and J by 9 bases, with 11 bases of the junction left unmatched. The CDR3 sequence is 14 residues long. CDR1 is LNHDA, CDR2 SQIVND, per germline (reference sequence). CDR3 in DNA: TGTGCCACCAGACGGACAGGGGGCGAGGGTGAGCAGTTCTTC. Its translation: CATRRTGGEGEQFF.

CDR3 protein: CASSFSRKETQYF. The DNA of the CDR3 is TGTGCCAGCAGCTTCTCGCGGAAAGAGACCCAGTACTTC. This chain connects TRBV11-3 to TRBJ2-5; D is ambiguous. V was shortened by 3 bases and J by 3 bases, with 8 bases between the two germline ends. Germline lookup yields CDR1 SGHNT and CDR2 YENEEA. The CDR3 sequence is 13 residues long.

This clonotype was detected only a few times. The chain carries TRBV20-1 and TRBJ2-3; D might be TRBD1 or TRBD2, each matching 5 bases. V lost 4 bases, J lost 5 bases, and 16 bases lay in between. The CDR3 covers 14 residues. Germline V gene sequence: CDR1 DFQATT, CDR2 SNEGSKA (reference sequence). The CDR3 nucleotides read TGCAGTGCTATTGCGGCCCTGAGGGGAGATACGCAGTATTTT. Its protein is CSAIAALRGDTQYF.

This clonotype appeared a few times. The chain recombines TRBV27 with TRBJ2-7; maybe TRBD2 (5 bases). This CDR3 region has 15 residues. CDR1 and CDR2 from the germline V gene are MNHEY and SMNVEV (reference sequence). V dropped 4 bases and J dropped 3 bases, with 16 bases sitting between them. The CDR3 region has the DNA TGTGCCAGCAGTTCCCTTCACCGGACTGGCTACGAGCAGTACTTC. The encoded protein is CASSSLHRTGYEQYF.